The 27 T cell receptor beta chains below come from one sample, sequenced in a study of cytomegalovirus exposure and HLA in healthy donors. This PCR relied on a set of 60 Vbeta primers and 13 Jbeta primers. Method: immunoSEQ multiplex PCR; TCRdb's copy keeps in-frame clones and lacks some. The sample gives 130,000 to 150,000 clones, 65% to 85% of which show up once; approximately 3% is in the top ten. The sequenced material came from PBMCs. The receptors were gathered from a male donor in good health and CMV-seronegative.

The chain couples TRBV7-2 to TRBJ2-7; 14 nucleotides match TRBD2. CDR1 and CDR2 from the germline V gene are SGHTA and FQGNSA. This CDR3 has 15 amino acids. Trimming removed 6 bases from V and 6 bases from J; junction bases left unmatched: 7. The CDR3 DNA sequence: TGTGCCAGCAGTGAACGAGGACTAGCGGGAGGCGAGCAGTACTTC. Its protein is CASSERGLAGGEQYF.

The chain joins TRBV7-6 to TRBJ2-1; D is perhaps TRBD2 (5 bases). Deletions cut 4 bases from V and 0 bases from J, with 16 bases between. The CDR3 sequence is 17 residues long. CDR1 and CDR2 (germline): SGHVS, FNYEAQ. In DNA, the CDR3 is TGTGCCAGCAGCTCCGGACTTTCCCGAGTCTCCTACAATGAGCAGTTCTTC. As protein: CASSSGLSRVSYNEQFF.

The chain carries TRBV9 and TRBJ2-1; 7 nucleotides line up with TRBD2. Germline V gives CDR1 SGDLS, CDR2 YYNGEE. Trimming at V came to 2 bases and at J to 5 bases, leaving 13 bases not matched to a gene. CDR3 size: 17 residues. The CDR3, as DNA: TGTGCCAGCAGCGTTCCGGCAAGCGGGGTAGCCCACAATGAGCAGTTCTTC. Translating gives CASSVPASGVAHNEQFF. Looking up the rest from reference TRBV9 and TRBJ2-1 gives the full variable domain: DSGVTQTPKHLITATGQRVTLRCSPRSGDLSVYWYQQSLDQGLQFLIQYYNGEERAKGNILERFSAQQFPDLHSELNLSSLELGDSALYFCASSVPASGVAHNEQFFGPGTRLTVL.

This clone was seen a handful of times. J is TRBJ2-7 and V is TRBV6-6; D perhaps matches TRBD2 (6 bases). V dropped 7 bases and J dropped 2 bases, with 18 bases sitting between them. The V gene's germline CDR1 is MNHNY and CDR2 SVGAGI (reference sequence). This CDR3 contains 15 residues. In DNA form, the CDR3 reads TGTGCCAGCATCATCCCAACAGGAGGGACCTACGAGCAGTACTTC. It is translated as CASIIPTGGTYEQYF.

The rearrangement links TRBV28 to TRBJ1-5; TRBD1 is a possible D gene (5 bases). The CDR3 has 15 residues. With 4 bases removed from V and 4 bases from J, the gap between germline ends came to 14 bases. From germline, CDR1 is MDHEN and CDR2 SYDVKM. CDR3 residues: CASSYRQGGNQPQHF. For the CDR3, the DNA is TGTGCCAGCAGTTATCGCCAGGGCGGTAATCAGCCCCAGCATTTT. Full variable domain (rest looked up from reference TRBV28 and TRBJ1-5): DVKVTQSSRYLVKRTGEKVFLECVQDMDHENMFWYRQDPGLGLRLIYFSYDVKMKEKGDIPEGYSVSREKKERFSLILESASTNQTSMYLCASSYRQGGNQPQHFGDGTRLSIL.

The rearrangement joins TRBV7-8 to TRBJ1-2, with TRBD1 as a possible D gene (6 bases). The germline V gene encodes CDR1 SGHVS and CDR2 FQNEAQ. V was pared by 5 bases and J by 6 bases, with 19 bases between. The CDR3 loop spans 15 amino acids. The CDR3: CASSPTAGGYHGYTF. In DNA form, the CDR3 reads TGTGCCAGCAGCCCCACCGCGGGGGGCTATCATGGCTACACCTTC.

V usage is TRBV11-2 and J usage is TRBJ2-1; 10 bases are shared with TRBD2. CDR1 and CDR2 (germline): SGHAT, FQNNGV. This CDR3 contains 15 residues. J lost 5 bases, V lost 5 bases, and 6 bases had no gene match. CDR3 DNA sequence: TGTGCCAGCAGCCCCCCTCTAGCGGGGGACAATGAGCAGTTCTTC. Protein: CASSPPLAGDNEQFF.

This clone was recorded a few times. J is TRBJ1-1 and V is TRBV6-5, with D perhaps TRBD1 (5 bases). The CDR3 covers 11 residues. Germline-derived CDR1 and CDR2 are MNHEY and SVGAGI. V lost 2 bases and J lost 10, with 8 bases in between. CDR3 region: CASSYGGIAFF. The CDR3 bases are TGTGCCAGCAGTTACGGGGGGATAGCTTTCTTT.

V gene TRBV27 combines with J gene TRBJ2-7; 9 bases are shared with TRBD1. This CDR3 has 16 residues. Germline CDR1 and CDR2: MNHEY and SMNVEV (reference sequence). V lost 2 bases, J lost 6 bases, and 11 bases stayed unmatched. The CDR3 protein is CASSLIRGQGFREQYF. Here the CDR3 DNA reads TGTGCCAGCAGTTTAATCCGGGGACAGGGATTTCGCGAGCAGTACTTC.

This clone was seen just once. This chain connects TRBV7-9 to TRBJ2-1; TRBD2 might be the D (7 bases). The germline CDR1 and CDR2 sequences are SEHNR and FQNEAQ (reference sequence). The length of the CDR3 is 18 residues. Between the trimmed V and J ends, which lost 2 bases and 2 bases, there was a span of 19 bases. CDR3 protein: CASSLNRVVLAPYNEQFF. DNA of the CDR3: TGTGCCAGCAGCTTAAACAGGGTTGTACTAGCGCCCTACAATGAGCAGTTCTTC.

The chain uses TRBV6-1 and TRBJ2-7; 7 positions match TRBD1. The CDR3 sequence is 17 residues long. Germline-derived CDR1 and CDR2 are MNHNS and SASEGT. With 3 bases clipped from V and 6 bases from J, the junction kept 17 bases outside the gene matches. CDR3 nucleotide sequence: TGTGCCAGCAGTGAGACCCCTTGGTTGGGGGACAGAAGCGAGCAGTACTTC. It is translated as CASSETPWLGDRSEQYF.

This sequence joins TRBV7-9 and TRBJ2-3, with D unresolved. Trimming removed 2 bases from V and 2 bases from J, with 11 bases in between. The CDR3 has 15 amino acids. The germline V gene encodes CDR1 SEHNR and CDR2 FQNEAQ (reference sequence). CDR3 nucleotides: TGTGCCAGCAGCTTAATTAAGGAGTCCACAGATACGCAGTATTTT. Translation gives CASSLIKESTDTQYF.

V is TRBV7-3 and J is TRBJ2-7, with 9 bases that match TRBD1. This CDR3 comprises 15 residues. Per the germline V gene, CDR1 is SGHTA and CDR2 is FQGTGA. Trimming at V came to 3 bases and at J to 2 bases, leaving 5 bases not matched to a gene. The CDR3 loop reads CASSLDRGPTYEQYF. CDR3 DNA: TGTGCCAGCAGCTTGGACAGGGGCCCCACCTACGAGCAGTACTTC.

The chain is built from TRBV28 and TRBJ2-7, with D maybe TRBD1 (5 bases). CDR1 and CDR2 (germline): MDHEN, SYDVKM. The CDR3 runs 13 residues. Trimming left V 5 bases short and J 3 bases short, with 11 bases between. CDR3 region: CASSPSTVYEQYF. The CDR3 region has the DNA TGTGCCAGCAGTCCCTCGACAGTCTACGAGCAGTACTTC.

The V and J genes are TRBV18 and TRBJ2-7, with 9 nucleotides matching TRBD1. Trimming took 4 bases from V and 5 from J; bases not matched to a gene: 6. Germline CDR1 KGHSH, CDR2 LQKENI. The CDR3 length is 14 residues. The CDR3 coding sequence is TGTGCCAGCTCACAACAGGGGGCGGGCAACGAGCAGTACTTC. Protein: CASSQQGAGNEQYF.

This clone was recorded once. This chain uses TRBV18 with TRBJ2-5; no firm D call. Germline CDR1 reads KGHSH; CDR2 reads LQKENI. CDR3 length: 14 amino acids. Trimming removed 1 base from V and 1 base from J, with 7 bases in between. DNA of the CDR3: TGTGCCAGCTCACCACGGGCCAGCCAAGAGACCCAGTACTTC. This translates into CASSPRASQETQYF.

This chain joins TRBV19 and TRBJ2-3, with 9 bases matching TRBD2. V shed 4 bases and J 15 bases; nucleotides not matched to a gene: 5. This CDR3 spans 11 amino acids. From germline, CDR1 is LNHDA and CDR2 SQIVND (reference sequence). CDR3 in amino acids: CASSTPSGAYF. In nucleotides, the CDR3 is TGTGCCAGTAGTACCCCTAGCGGGGCCTATTTT.

This clone was counted a single time. V is TRBV4-1 and J is TRBJ1-6; D perhaps matches TRBD1 (6 bases). The V gene's germline CDR1 is MGHRA and CDR2 YSYEKL. V was shortened by 0 bases and J by 7 bases, with 10 bases between the two germline ends. This CDR3 comprises 15 residues. The CDR3 region is CASSQDNGQNSPLHF. CDR3 bases: TGCGCCAGCAGCCAAGATAACGGACAGAATTCACCCCTCCACTTT.

The V and J genes are TRBV9 and TRBJ2-1; TRBD2 matches at 10 bases. The CDR3 is made up of 15 amino acids. V trimming: 5 bases; J trimming: 4 bases; junction bases outside the gene matches: 6. The germline V gene has CDR1 SGDLS and CDR2 YYNGEE. This CDR3 is CASSSGLAVYNEQFF. As DNA, the CDR3 is TGTGCCAGCAGTTCTGGACTAGCGGTTTACAATGAGCAGTTCTTC.

V is TRBV19 and J is TRBJ2-3; D is possibly TRBD1 (5 bases). This CDR3 has 18 residues. V dropped 3 bases and J dropped 0 bases, with 19 bases sitting between them. Per the germline V gene, CDR1 is LNHDA and CDR2 is SQIVND (reference sequence). CDR3 DNA: TGTGCCAGTAGTATTCAACCGACCCCAGGGCAAAGCACAGATACGCAGTATTTT. Translated: CASSIQPTPGQSTDTQYF.

This chain links TRBV14 with TRBJ2-7, with a possible D match to TRBD1 (7 bases). The V and J ends lost 4 bases and 4 bases respectively, with 17 bases between them. Germline loops: CDR1 SGHDN, CDR2 FVKESK. There are 15 residues in the CDR3. This CDR3 is CASSPLTQGGYEQYF. As DNA, the CDR3 is TGTGCCAGCAGCCCGTTGACCCAGGGGGGTTACGAGCAGTACTTC.

The J gene is TRBJ2-5, the V gene TRBV27; 8 bases fit TRBD2. With 2 bases clipped from V and 2 bases from J, the junction kept 13 bases outside the gene matches. Germline-derived CDR1 and CDR2 are MNHEY and SMNVEV (reference sequence). This CDR3 has 18 amino acids. CDR3 protein: CASSLRFSGGGPQETQYF. The CDR3 DNA follows: TGTGCCAGCAGTTTACGATTCTCGGGCGGGGGGCCTCAAGAGACCCAGTACTTC.

This clone has more than one count but fewer than ten. Here the CDR3 reads CASSQGLEAYNEQFF. In DNA, the CDR3 is TGTGCCAGCAGCCAAGGACTAGAGGCCTACAATGAGCAGTTCTTC. The chain carries TRBV11-3 and TRBJ2-1, with 7 bases identical to TRBD2. The CDR3 sequence is 15 residues long. Germline CDR1 SGHNT, CDR2 YENEEA. V lost 5 bases to trimming and J lost 2 bases; unmatched junction nucleotides: 6.

This chain joins TRBV15 and TRBJ1-2, with a weak D call TRBD1 (5 bases). The CDR3 sequence is 14 residues long. V dropped 3 bases and J dropped 3 bases, with 11 bases sitting between them. Germline CDR1 reads LNHNV; CDR2 reads YYDKDF (reference sequence). The CDR3 region has the DNA TGTGCCACCAGCAGTAACAACAGGCACTATGGCTACACCTTC. It specifies CATSSNNRHYGYTF.

The chain employs TRBV19 and TRBJ1-1; TRBD1 agrees at 8 bases. The CDR3 extends over 16 amino acids. V dropped 9 bases and J dropped 3; count of bases not matched to a gene: 15. The V gene's germline CDR1 is LNHDA and CDR2 SQIVND (reference sequence). The CDR3 here is CASRTGSRFRDTEAFF. The DNA for the CDR3 is TGTGCCAGCAGGACAGGGTCGAGATTTCGGGACACTGAAGCTTTCTTT.

The chain joins TRBV6-4 to TRBJ2-7; the match to TRBD2 covers 10 bases. The CDR3 totals 15 residues. Unmatched junction bases numbered 7, after V lost 6 bases and J lost 2 bases. Germline V gene sequence: CDR1 MRHNA, CDR2 SNTAGT. CDR3 sequence: CASRIETSGPYEQYF. As DNA, the CDR3 is TGTGCCAGCAGGATAGAGACTAGCGGGCCCTACGAGCAGTACTTC.

The chain combines TRBV6-6 with TRBJ2-5; 9 bases align to TRBD2. The V and J ends lost 8 bases and 4 bases, in that order; junction bases with no gene match: 5. This CDR3 region has 13 residues. Germline V gives CDR1 MNHNY, CDR2 SVGAGI (reference sequence). CDR3 coding DNA: TGTGCCAGCCGGGCTAGCGGGGTAGAGACCCAGTACTTC. This gives the protein CASRASGVETQYF.